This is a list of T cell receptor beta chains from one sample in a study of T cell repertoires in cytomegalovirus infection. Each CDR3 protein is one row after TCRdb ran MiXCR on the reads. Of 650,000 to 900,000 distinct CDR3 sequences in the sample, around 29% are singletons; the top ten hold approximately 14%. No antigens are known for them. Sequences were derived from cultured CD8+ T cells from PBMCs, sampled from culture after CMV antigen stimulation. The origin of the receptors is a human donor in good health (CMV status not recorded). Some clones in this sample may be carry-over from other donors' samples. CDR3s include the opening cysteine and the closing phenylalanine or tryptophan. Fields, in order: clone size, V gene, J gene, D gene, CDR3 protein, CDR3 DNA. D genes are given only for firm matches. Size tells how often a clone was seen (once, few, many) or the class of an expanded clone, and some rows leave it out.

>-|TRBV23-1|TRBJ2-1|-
CASSQSFGVKSSYNEQFF
TGCGCCAGCAGTCAATCTTTCGGCGTAAAGAGCTCCTACAATGAGCAGTTCTTC
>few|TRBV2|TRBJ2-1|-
CASSGRVHEQFF
TGTGCCAGCAGTGGCCGGGTACATGAGCAGTTCTTC
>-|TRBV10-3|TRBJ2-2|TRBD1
CALGQENTGELFF
TGTGCCCTAGGACAGGAGAACACCGGGGAGCTGTTTTTT
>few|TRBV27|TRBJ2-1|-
CASSPGSPNNEQFF
TGTGCCAGCAGTCCCGGAAGTCCCAACAATGAGCAGTTCTTC
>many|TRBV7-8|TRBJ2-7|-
CASSLAGTPGYEQYF
TGTGCCAGCAGCTTAGCCGGGACCCCGGGGTACGAGCAGTACTTC
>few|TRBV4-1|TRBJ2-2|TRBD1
CASSQDAGGNTGELFF
TGCGCCAGCAGCCAAGACGCAGGGGGAAACACCGGGGAGCTGTTTTTT
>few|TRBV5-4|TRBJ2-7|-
CASSHAVMGSSIYEQYF
TGTGCCAGCAGCCATGCAGTTATGGGGTCCTCCATCTACGAGCAGTACTTC
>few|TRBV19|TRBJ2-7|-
CASSGGGVDEQYF
TGTGCCAGTAGTGGCGGGGGCGTGGACGAGCAGTACTTC
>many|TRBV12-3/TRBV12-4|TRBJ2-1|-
CASRDLWSSYNEQFF
TGTGCCAGCAGGGATCTCTGGAGCTCCTACAATGAGCAGTTCTTC
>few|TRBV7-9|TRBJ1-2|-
CASSFLGDHGYTF
TGTGCCAGCAGCTTTTTAGGGGATCATGGCTACACCTTC
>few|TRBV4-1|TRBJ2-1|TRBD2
CASSQDYSSGAEQFF
TGCGCCAGCAGCCAAGATTACTCTAGCGGCGCCGAGCAGTTCTTC
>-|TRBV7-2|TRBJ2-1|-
CASSLNVYQWEQFF
TGTGCCAGCAGCTTAAACGTCTACCAATGGGAGCAGTTCTTC
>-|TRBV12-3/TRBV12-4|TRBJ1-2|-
CASSLNRVVGYTF
TGTGCCAGCAGTTTAAACCGGGTTGTCGGCTACACCTTC
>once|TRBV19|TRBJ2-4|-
CASTPTASIAKNIQYF
TGTGCCAGTACCCCGACAGCATCGATAGCCAAAAACATTCAGTACTTC
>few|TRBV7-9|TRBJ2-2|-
CASSLDGVTGELFF
TGTGCCAGCAGCTTAGATGGAGTAACCGGGGAGCTGTTTTTT
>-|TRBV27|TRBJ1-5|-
CASTMGGIFYGNQPQHF
TGTGCCAGCACCATGGGGGGGATTTTTTATGGCAATCAGCCCCAGCATTTT
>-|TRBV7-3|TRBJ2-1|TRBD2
CASSYPEAGSNEQFF
TGTGCCAGCAGCTACCCCGAAGCGGGGAGCAATGAGCAGTTCTTC
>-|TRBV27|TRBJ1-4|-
CASKSGITNEKLFF
TGTGCCAGCAAATCGGGGATAACTAATGAAAAACTGTTTTTT
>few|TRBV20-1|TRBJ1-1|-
CSAREEEGFMNTEAFF
TGCAGTGCTAGAGAGGAGGAAGGGTTTATGAACACTGAAGCTTTCTTT
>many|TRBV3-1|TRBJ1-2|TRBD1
CASGPGQASYGYTF
TGTGCCAGCGGCCCTGGACAGGCGAGCTATGGCTACACCTTC